This T cell receptor (beta chain) was identified in a study of blood T cells in healthy people across ages. Then a second PCR, running about 6 to 12 cycles, was carried out with a sample-barcoded 5' primer and a J-beta primer mix. TCRdb processed the 5' RACE reads anew with MiXCR; each CDR3 protein has one entry. The sample records over 1,500,000 distinct CDR3 sequences, roughly two fifths being singletons. The clonotype comes from a human donor in good health. The specimen sequenced was blood.

Here the CDR3 reads CASSLLGESSYEQYF. Here the CDR3 DNA reads TGTGCCAGCAGCTTATTGGGTGAAAGCTCCTACGAGCAGTACTTC. J is TRBJ2-7 and V is TRBV7-2, with unresolved D. Trimming stripped 2 bases from V and 0 bases from J, with 11 bases between. CDR1 and CDR2 (germline): SGHTA, FQGNSA. This CDR3 contains 15 residues.